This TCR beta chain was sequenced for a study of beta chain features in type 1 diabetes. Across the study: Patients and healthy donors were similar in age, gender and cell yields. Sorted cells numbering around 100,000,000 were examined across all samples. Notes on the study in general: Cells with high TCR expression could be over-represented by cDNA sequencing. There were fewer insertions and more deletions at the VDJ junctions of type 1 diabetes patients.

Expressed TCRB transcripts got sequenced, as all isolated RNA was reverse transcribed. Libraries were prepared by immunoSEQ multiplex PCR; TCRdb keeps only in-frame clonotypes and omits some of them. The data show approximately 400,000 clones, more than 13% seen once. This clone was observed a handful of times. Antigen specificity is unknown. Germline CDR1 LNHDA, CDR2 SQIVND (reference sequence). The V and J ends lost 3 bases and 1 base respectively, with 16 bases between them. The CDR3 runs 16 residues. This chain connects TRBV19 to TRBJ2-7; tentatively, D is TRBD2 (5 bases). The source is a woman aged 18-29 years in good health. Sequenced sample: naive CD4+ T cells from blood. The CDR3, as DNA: TGTGCCAGTAGTATCCTCGGACGGGGATTTTCCTACGAGCAGTACTTC. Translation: CASSILGRGFSYEQYF.